This TCR beta chain derives from a study of blood T cell repertoires in COVID-19. Turning to the study itself: The samples span acute and convalescent COVID-19 from the United States, Italy and Spain. PBMCs, B-cell-depleted T cells, or T cells were the source of the cDNA or gDNA that made up the material.

Per the study methods: Amplified reference gene primers provided the basis for estimating nucleated cell counts. Sequenced by immunoSEQ multiplex PCR; TCRdb stores in-frame clones only, minus some. V and J calls and clone size are those listed in that table; D and trimming were worked out from the DNA. The table has 250,000 to 350,000 clones, about 86% seen once; the top ten hold about 1.2%. The CDR3 has 16 amino acids. From germline, CDR1 is SGHNT and CDR2 YYREEE (reference sequence). The trim removed 1 base at V and 2 bases at J, leaving 8 bases unmatched. The rearrangement joins TRBV5-4 to TRBJ2-7, with TRBD2 matching over 8 bases. The source of this sequence is a woman between 50 and 59 years old with acute or convalescent COVID-19. The source material was peripheral blood. The CDR3 sequence is CASSLQAGATTYEQYF. CDR3 DNA sequence: TGTGCCAGCAGCTTGCAAGCGGGAGCGACAACCTACGAGCAGTACTTC.